The 12 T cell receptor beta chains in this list originate from one sample, sequenced in a study of T cell responses to AZD1222 COVID-19 vaccine. Sequencing was performed with immunoSEQ multiplex PCR; in TCRdb, only in-frame clones are kept and a portion is missing. The table has over 45,000 clones, approximately 86% seen once. The specimen was peripheral blood, collected on day 0 of AZD1222 vaccination. All receptors derive from an adult in good health.

The rearrangement links TRBV28 to TRBJ1-2; D uncertain. Germline V lookup: CDR1 MDHEN, CDR2 SYDVKM. Trimming cost V 6 bases and J 5 bases, with 10 bases left between them. The CDR3 is 12 residues long. The CDR3 sequence: CASSLRGYGYTF. For the CDR3, the DNA is TGTGCCAGCAGCCTCCGTGGTTATGGCTACACCTTC.

This rearrangement joins TRBV3-1 (or the pseudogene TRBV3-2) to TRBJ2-2; 7 positions agree with TRBD1. This CDR3 region has 17 residues. Per germline, CDR1 LGHDT and CDR2 YNNKEL (reference sequence). V lost 3 bases and J lost 3; bases outside the gene matches: 10. CDR3 DNA: TGTGCCAGCAGCCAGACAGGGCATCTTGAGGACACCGGGGAGCTGTTTTTT. Its protein is CASSQTGHLEDTGELFF.

The V call is TRBV28, the J call TRBJ1-2; 9 bases map to TRBD1. Germline V gene sequence: CDR1 MDHEN, CDR2 SYDVKM. V shed 4 bases, J shed 3 bases, and the junction held 3 bases outside the gene matches. The CDR3 consists of 14 residues. This CDR3 reads CASSWDRVHYGYTF. The CDR3 DNA is TGTGCCAGCAGTTGGGACAGGGTCCACTATGGCTACACCTTC.

The DNA of the CDR3 is TGTGCCAGCACTTCTATTCCGACAGGGAGGAATGGCTACACCTTC. Translation gives CASTSIPTGRNGYTF. The genes are TRBV28 and TRBJ1-2; 7 bases fit TRBD1. Germline trimming cut 7 bases from V and 6 bases from J; bases unmatched to any gene: 14. Germline CDR1 MDHEN, CDR2 SYDVKM. The CDR3 runs to 15 residues.

This rearrangement joins TRBV7-8 to TRBJ1-4, with 7 positions matching TRBD1. Germline CDR1 is SGHVS and CDR2 is FQNEAQ. The CDR3 sequence is 13 residues long. V lost 5 bases and J lost 8; bases outside the gene matches: 5. The CDR3 protein is CASSPDRREKLFF. For the CDR3, the DNA is TGTGCCAGCAGCCCGGACAGGCGAGAAAAACTGTTTTTT.

The chain uses TRBV12-3 or TRBV12-4 and TRBJ2-7; D not certain. This CDR3 region has 12 residues. Deletions cut 5 bases from V and 7 bases from J, with 12 bases between. As DNA, the CDR3 is TGTGCCAGCAGTCCTAACGTGAGGGAGCAGTACTTC. The encoded protein is CASSPNVREQYF.

This chain connects TRBV27 to TRBJ1-2; TRBD1 matches at 7 bases. After removal of 4 bases from V and 5 bases from J, the junction contained 10 bases not matched to a gene. Germline V gene lookup returns CDR1 MNHEY and CDR2 SMNVEV (reference sequence). The CDR3 is made up of 15 amino acids. CDR3 DNA: TGTGCCAGCAGTTCTTCCGGACAGGCCCGATATGGCTACACCTTC. It encodes CASSSSGQARYGYTF.

This sequence joins TRBV28 and TRBJ1-5, with D unresolved. The germline V gene has CDR1 MDHEN and CDR2 SYDVKM. CDR3 length: 13 amino acids. The V end lost 0 bases, the J end lost 13 bases, and 13 bases lay between the germline ends. CDR3 amino acids: CASSLWGDRGQHF. The CDR3 DNA sequence: TGTGCCAGCAGTTTATGGGGAGACCGCGGACAGCATTTT.

This clone was seen once. This CDR3 reads CASSPSYGGNTEAFF. CDR3 sequence (DNA): TGTGCCAGCAGTCCATCGTACGGGGGGAACACTGAAGCTTTCTTT. The J gene is TRBJ1-1, the V gene TRBV6-5, with D perhaps matching TRBD1 (5 bases). Trimming took 5 bases from V and 1 from J, leaving 14 bases between them. There are 15 residues in the CDR3. Germline CDR1 reads MNHEY; CDR2 reads SVGAGI.

The J gene is TRBJ2-3, the V gene TRBV18; D is unclear. The CDR3 contains 15 residues. The V gene lost 3 bases and the J gene lost 0 bases, with 10 bases spanning the gap. Germline CDR1 and CDR2: KGHSH and LQKENI. The CDR3 nucleotides are TGTGCCAGCTCACCTGTATCTACCAGCACAGATACGCAGTATTTT. It is translated as CASSPVSTSTDTQYF. Based on the CDR3 plus reference TRBV18 and TRBJ2-3, the full variable domain is NAGVMQNPRHLVRRRGQEARLRCSPMKGHSHVYWYRQLPEEGLKFMVYLQKENIIDESGMPKERFSAEFPKEGPSILRIQQVVRGDSAAYFCASSPVSTSTDTQYFGPGTRLTVL.

This sequence joins TRBV21-1 and TRBJ1-5. TRBV21-1 is a documented pseudogene. The CDR3 runs to 17 residues. The CDR3 sequence: CALLETPVPYSNQPQHF. The CDR3 bases are TGTGCCCTTTTAGAAACACCCGTCCCTTATAGCAATCAGCCCCAGCATTTT.

This chain links TRBV11-2 with TRBJ2-7; unclear D gene. Germline assignment: CDR1 SGHAT and CDR2 FQNNGV. This CDR3 comprises 14 residues. The V end was cut by 3 bases, the J end by 1 base, with 10 bases between. The CDR3 sequence is CASSFSRYSYEQYF. In nucleotides, the CDR3 is TGTGCCAGCAGCTTTTCCAGGTATTCCTACGAGCAGTACTTC.